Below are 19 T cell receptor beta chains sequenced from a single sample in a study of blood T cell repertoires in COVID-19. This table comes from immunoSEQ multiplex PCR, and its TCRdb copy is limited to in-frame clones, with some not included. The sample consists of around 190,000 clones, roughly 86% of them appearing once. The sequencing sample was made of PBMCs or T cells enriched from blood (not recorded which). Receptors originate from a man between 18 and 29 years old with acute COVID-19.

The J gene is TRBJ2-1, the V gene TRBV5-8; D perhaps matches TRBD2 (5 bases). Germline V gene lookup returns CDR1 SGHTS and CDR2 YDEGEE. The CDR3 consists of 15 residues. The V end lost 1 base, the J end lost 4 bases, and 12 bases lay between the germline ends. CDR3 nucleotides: TGTGCCAGCAGCTTGTTACTCGTAGCGTACAATGAGCAGTTCTTC. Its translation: CASSLLLVAYNEQFF.

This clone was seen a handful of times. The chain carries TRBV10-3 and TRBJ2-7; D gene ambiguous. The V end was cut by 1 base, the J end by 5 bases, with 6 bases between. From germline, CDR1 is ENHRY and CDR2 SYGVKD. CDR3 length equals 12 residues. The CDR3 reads CAISEYEDEQYF. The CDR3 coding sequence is TGTGCCATCAGTGAGTACGAGGACGAGCAGTACTTC.

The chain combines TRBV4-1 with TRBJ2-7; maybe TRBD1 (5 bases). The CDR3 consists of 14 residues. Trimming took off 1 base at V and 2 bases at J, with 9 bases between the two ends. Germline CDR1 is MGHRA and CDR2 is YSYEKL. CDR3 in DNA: TGCGCCAGCAGCCAAGGCAAGGGGCCCTACGAGCAGTACTTC. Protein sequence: CASSQGKGPYEQYF.

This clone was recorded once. DNA for the CDR3: TGTGCCAGCAGCTTAGTGTTCCCAAATGAGCAGTTCTTC. Its translation is CASSLVFPNEQFF. The chain employs TRBV11-2 and TRBJ2-1; D remains ambiguous. The germline CDR1 and CDR2 sequences are SGHAT and FQNNGV. V was pared by 1 base and J by 7 bases, with 8 bases between. The CDR3 covers 13 residues.

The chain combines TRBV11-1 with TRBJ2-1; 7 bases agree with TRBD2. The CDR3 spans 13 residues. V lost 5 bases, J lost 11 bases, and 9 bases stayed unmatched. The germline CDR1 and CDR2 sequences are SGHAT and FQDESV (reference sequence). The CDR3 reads CASSPVDGTKQFF. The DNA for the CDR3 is TGTGCCAGCAGCCCGGTCGACGGGACTAAGCAGTTCTTC.

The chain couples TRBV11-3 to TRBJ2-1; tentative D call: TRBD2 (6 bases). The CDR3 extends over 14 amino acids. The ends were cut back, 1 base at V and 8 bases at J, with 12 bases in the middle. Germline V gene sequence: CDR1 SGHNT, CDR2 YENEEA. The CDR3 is CASSLAGTFDEQFF. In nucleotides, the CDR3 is TGTGCCAGCAGCTTAGCCGGGACTTTCGATGAGCAGTTCTTC.

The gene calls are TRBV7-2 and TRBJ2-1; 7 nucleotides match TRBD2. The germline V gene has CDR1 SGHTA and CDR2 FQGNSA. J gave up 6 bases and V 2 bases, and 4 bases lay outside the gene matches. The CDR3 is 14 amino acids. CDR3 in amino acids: CASSLRLALNEQFF. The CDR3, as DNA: TGTGCCAGCAGCTTACGACTAGCTCTCAATGAGCAGTTCTTC. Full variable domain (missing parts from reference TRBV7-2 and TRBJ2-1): GAGVSQSPSNKVTEKGKDVELRCDPISGHTALYWYRQSLGQGLEFLIYFQGNSAPDKSGLPSDRFSAERTGGSVSTLTIQRTQQEDSAVYLCASSLRLALNEQFFGPGTRLTVL.

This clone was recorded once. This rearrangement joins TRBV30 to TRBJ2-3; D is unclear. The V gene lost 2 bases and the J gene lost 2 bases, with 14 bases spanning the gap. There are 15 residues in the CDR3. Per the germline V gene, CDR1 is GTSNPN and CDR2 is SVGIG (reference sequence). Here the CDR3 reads CAWSWLSADTDTQYF. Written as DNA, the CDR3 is TGTGCCTGGAGTTGGCTAAGCGCTGACACAGATACGCAGTATTTT.

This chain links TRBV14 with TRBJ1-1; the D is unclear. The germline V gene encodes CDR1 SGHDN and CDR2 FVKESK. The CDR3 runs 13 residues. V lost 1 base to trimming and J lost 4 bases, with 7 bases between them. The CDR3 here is CASSQGTITEAFF. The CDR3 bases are TGTGCCAGCAGCCAAGGAACAATCACTGAAGCTTTCTTT.

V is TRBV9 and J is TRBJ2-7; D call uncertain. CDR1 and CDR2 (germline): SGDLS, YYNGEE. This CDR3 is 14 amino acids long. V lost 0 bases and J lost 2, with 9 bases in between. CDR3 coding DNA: TGTGCCAGCAGCGTAGAAGTGGGCCCCTACGAGCAGTACTTC. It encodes CASSVEVGPYEQYF.

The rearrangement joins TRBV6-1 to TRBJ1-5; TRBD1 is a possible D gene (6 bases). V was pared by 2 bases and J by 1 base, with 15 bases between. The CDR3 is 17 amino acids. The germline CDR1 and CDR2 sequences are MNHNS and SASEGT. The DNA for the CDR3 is TGTGCCAGCAGTGAAATAACGGTCAGGGGAAGCAATCAGCCCCAGCATTTT. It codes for CASSEITVRGSNQPQHF.

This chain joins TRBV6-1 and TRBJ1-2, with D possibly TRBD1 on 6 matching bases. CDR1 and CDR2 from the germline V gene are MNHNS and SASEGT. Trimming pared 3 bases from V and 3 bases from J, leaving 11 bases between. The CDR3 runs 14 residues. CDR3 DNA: TGTGCCAGCAGTGAGCAGGGGCCATACTATGGCTACACCTTC. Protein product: CASSEQGPYYGYTF.

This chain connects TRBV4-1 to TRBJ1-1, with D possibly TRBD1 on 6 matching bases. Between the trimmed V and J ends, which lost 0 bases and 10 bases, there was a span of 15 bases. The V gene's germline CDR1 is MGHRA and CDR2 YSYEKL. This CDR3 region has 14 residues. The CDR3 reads CASSQDEAGEGAFF. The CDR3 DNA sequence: TGCGCCAGCAGCCAAGATGAGGCAGGGGAAGGAGCTTTCTTT.

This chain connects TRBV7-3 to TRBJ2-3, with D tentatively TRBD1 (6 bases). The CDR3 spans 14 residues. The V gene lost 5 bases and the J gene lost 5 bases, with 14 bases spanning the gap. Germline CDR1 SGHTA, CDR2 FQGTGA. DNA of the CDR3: TGTGCCAGCAGCAAAGATATAGGGGGAGATACGCAGTATTTT. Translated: CASSKDIGGDTQYF.

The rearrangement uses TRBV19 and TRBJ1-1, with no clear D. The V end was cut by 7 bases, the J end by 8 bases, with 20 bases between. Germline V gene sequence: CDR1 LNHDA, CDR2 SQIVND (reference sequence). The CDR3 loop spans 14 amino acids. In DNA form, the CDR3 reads TGTGCCAGTACCCTCGGAGGGTCGGATAACGAAGCTTTCTTT. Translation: CASTLGGSDNEAFF.

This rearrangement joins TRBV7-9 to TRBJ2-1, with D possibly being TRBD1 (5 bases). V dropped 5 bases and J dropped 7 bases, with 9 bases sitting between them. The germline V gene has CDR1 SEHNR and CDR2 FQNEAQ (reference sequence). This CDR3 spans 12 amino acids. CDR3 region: CASSPGSNEQFF. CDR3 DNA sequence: TGTGCCAGCAGCCCAGGGTCGAATGAGCAGTTCTTC.

The CDR3 protein is CASSPGTTGYEQYF. CDR3 nucleotides: TGTGCCAGCAGTCCAGGGACTACGGGCTACGAGCAGTACTTC. The chain has TRBV27 and TRBJ2-7; 7 bases line up with TRBD2. The CDR3 is 14 residues long. CDR1 is MNHEY, CDR2 SMNVEV, per germline (reference sequence). The V and J ends lost 5 bases and 3 bases, in that order; junction bases with no gene match: 7.

As DNA, the CDR3 is TGTGCCAGCAGCGAGCGGGTGTCCTATAATTCACCCCTCCACTTT. Amino acid sequence: CASSERVSYNSPLHF. V gene TRBV9 combines with J gene TRBJ1-6; the D is unclear. Germline V gives CDR1 SGDLS, CDR2 YYNGEE. This CDR3 spans 15 amino acids. V shed 3 bases and J shed 1 base, with 8 bases lying between them.

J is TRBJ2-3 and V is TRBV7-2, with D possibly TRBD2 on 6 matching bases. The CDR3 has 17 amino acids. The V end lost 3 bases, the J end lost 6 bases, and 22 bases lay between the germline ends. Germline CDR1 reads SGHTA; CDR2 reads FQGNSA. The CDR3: CASSFPSWRRDLDTQYF. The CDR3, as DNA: TGTGCCAGCAGCTTTCCCTCGTGGAGGCGGGATCTGGATACGCAGTATTTT.